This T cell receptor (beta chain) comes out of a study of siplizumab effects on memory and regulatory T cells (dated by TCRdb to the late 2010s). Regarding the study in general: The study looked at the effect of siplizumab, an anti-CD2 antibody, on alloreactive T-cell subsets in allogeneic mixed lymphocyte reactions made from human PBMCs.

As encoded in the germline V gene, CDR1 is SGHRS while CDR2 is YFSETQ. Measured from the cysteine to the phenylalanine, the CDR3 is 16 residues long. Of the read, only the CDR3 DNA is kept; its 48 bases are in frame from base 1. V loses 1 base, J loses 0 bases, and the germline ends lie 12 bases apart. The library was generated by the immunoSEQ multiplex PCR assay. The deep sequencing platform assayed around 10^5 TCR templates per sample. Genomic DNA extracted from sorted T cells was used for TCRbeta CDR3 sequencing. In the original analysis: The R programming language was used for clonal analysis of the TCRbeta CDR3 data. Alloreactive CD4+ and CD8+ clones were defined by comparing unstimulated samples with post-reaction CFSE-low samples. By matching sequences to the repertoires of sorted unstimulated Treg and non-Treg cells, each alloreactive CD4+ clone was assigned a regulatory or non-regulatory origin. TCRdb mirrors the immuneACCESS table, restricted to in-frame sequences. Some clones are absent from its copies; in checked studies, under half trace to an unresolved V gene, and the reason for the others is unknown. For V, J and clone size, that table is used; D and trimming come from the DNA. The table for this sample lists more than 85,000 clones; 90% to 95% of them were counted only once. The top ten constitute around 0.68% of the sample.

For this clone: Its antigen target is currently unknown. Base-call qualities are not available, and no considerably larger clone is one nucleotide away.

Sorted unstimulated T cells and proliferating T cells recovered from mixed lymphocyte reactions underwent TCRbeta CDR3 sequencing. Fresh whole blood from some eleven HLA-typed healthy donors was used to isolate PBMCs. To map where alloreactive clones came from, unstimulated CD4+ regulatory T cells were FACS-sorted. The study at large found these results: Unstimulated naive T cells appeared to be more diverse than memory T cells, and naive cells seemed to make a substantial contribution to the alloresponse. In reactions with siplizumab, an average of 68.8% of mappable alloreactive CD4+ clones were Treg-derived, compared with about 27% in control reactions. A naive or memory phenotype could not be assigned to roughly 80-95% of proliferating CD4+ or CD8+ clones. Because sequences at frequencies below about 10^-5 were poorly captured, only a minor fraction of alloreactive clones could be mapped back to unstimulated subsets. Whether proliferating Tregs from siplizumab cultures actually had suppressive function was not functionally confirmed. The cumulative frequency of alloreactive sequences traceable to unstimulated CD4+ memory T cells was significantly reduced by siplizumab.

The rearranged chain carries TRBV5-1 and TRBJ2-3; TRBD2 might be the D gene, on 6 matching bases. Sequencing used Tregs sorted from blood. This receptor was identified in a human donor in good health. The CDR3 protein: CASSLILAESTDTQYF. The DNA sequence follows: TGCGCCAGCAGCTTGATATTAGCGGAGAGCACAGATACGCAGTATTTT.